These T cell receptor beta chains were read from a single sample in a study of CXCR3-negative and CXCR3-positive naive CD8 T cells. TCRdb re-called the 5' RACE reads and shows each CDR3 protein once, DNA omitted. This sample's table has 60,000 or so distinct CDR3 sequences. Material for sequencing was memory CD8+ T cells from blood. The receptors come from a human donor in good health. Some clones in this sample may be carry-over from other donors' samples. CDR3s include the opening cysteine and the closing phenylalanine or tryptophan. The listing skips clone size in some rows; elsewhere it reads once, few, many or a size class.

V gene	clone size	CDR3 length	J gene	CDR3 protein
TRBV20-1	medium-sized	12	TRBJ2-3	CSASGISDTQYF
TRBV20-1	.	13	TRBJ1-1	CSARHIRDTEAFF
TRBV29-1	.	17	TRBJ1-2	CSVIQTDTLPDNYGYTF
TRBV12-3/TRBV12-4	.	13	TRBJ2-1	CASSFWQSNEQFF
TRBV5-5	.	14	TRBJ1-1	CASSLGHLDTEAFF
TRBV5-1	.	14	TRBJ2-1	CASSSPGTSYEQFF
TRBV12-3/TRBV12-4	.	13	TRBJ1-2	CASRADSTHGYTF
TRBV29-1	.	12	TRBJ1-2	CSVAGGPYGYTF
TRBV13	.	14	TRBJ2-7	CASSFGTGRYEQYF
TRBV29-1	.	13	TRBJ1-5	CSVADRQSGPQHF
TRBV7-9	.	15	TRBJ2-1	CATDGGRSGTNEQFF
TRBV5-1	.	13	TRBJ1-2	CASSMDAYYGYTF
TRBV14	.	13	TRBJ2-7	CASSHRDSNEQYF
TRBV7-9	.	15	TRBJ2-5	CASSLATGGGETQYF
TRBV5-1	.	14	TRBJ1-1	CASSSSGGNTEAFF
TRBV29-1	.	13	TRBJ2-7	CSVESQVEYEQYF
TRBV24-1	.	16	TRBJ2-7	CATSGAPGQGSYEQYF
TRBV29-1	.	15	TRBJ2-1	CSVEEAGWSYNEQFF
TRBV5-6	.	13	TRBJ1-5	CASSRGGRQPQHF
TRBV28	.	14	TRBJ1-1	CASSLRGLNTEAFF
TRBV28	.	17	TRBJ1-1	CASSPSPGQGGTTEAFF
TRBV7-2	.	15	TRBJ1-3	CASSLWQPSGNTIYF
TRBV30	.	12	TRBJ1-1	CAGRAWGAEAFF
TRBV7-9	.	14	TRBJ2-7	CASSTTGGSLEQYF
TRBV28	.	15	TRBJ1-5	CASSLRQQSNQPQHF
TRBV27	.	16	TRBJ2-1	CASSSTGRSSYNEQFF
TRBV2	.	15	TRBJ2-1	CASPPGLALINEQFF
TRBV20-1	.	15	TRBJ1-1	CSARDSGGQETEAFF